Below are 2 T cell receptor beta chains sequenced from a single sample in a study of fetal regulatory T cell absence and autoimmunity (dated by TCRdb to about 2017). The library was made by the immunoSEQ multiplex PCR assay. In its TCRdb copy, this immuneACCESS table keeps in-frame sequences only and misses some clones. Where compared with another copy, unresolved V genes explain less than half of these, and the others have no known cause. The sample table lists about 95,000 clones, more than 70% of them with a count of one. The ten largest clonotypes hold 2% of the sample. The source material was pancreas tissue. The source of these receptors is a male donor with IPEX syndrome.

The rearrangement links TRBV5-5 to TRBJ2-1; the match to TRBD1 covers 10 bases. In germline, CDR1 is SGHKS, CDR2 YYEKEE (reference sequence). Trimming removed 3 bases from V and 4 bases from J; junction bases left unmatched: 4. This CDR3 is built from 15 residues. The CDR3 DNA reads as TGTGCCAGCAGCTCCAGACAGGGGGCATACAATGAGCAGTTCTTC. Translating it yields CASSSRQGAYNEQFF.

The chain joins TRBV11-2 to TRBJ2-7; weak D call: TRBD1 (5 bases). The V gene lost 3 bases and the J gene lost 3 bases, with 9 bases spanning the gap. The germline V gene has CDR1 SGHAT and CDR2 FQNNGV. The CDR3 consists of 13 residues. DNA of the CDR3: TGTGCCAGCAGCTTCACACAGGTCTACGAGCAGTACTTC. Its protein is CASSFTQVYEQYF.